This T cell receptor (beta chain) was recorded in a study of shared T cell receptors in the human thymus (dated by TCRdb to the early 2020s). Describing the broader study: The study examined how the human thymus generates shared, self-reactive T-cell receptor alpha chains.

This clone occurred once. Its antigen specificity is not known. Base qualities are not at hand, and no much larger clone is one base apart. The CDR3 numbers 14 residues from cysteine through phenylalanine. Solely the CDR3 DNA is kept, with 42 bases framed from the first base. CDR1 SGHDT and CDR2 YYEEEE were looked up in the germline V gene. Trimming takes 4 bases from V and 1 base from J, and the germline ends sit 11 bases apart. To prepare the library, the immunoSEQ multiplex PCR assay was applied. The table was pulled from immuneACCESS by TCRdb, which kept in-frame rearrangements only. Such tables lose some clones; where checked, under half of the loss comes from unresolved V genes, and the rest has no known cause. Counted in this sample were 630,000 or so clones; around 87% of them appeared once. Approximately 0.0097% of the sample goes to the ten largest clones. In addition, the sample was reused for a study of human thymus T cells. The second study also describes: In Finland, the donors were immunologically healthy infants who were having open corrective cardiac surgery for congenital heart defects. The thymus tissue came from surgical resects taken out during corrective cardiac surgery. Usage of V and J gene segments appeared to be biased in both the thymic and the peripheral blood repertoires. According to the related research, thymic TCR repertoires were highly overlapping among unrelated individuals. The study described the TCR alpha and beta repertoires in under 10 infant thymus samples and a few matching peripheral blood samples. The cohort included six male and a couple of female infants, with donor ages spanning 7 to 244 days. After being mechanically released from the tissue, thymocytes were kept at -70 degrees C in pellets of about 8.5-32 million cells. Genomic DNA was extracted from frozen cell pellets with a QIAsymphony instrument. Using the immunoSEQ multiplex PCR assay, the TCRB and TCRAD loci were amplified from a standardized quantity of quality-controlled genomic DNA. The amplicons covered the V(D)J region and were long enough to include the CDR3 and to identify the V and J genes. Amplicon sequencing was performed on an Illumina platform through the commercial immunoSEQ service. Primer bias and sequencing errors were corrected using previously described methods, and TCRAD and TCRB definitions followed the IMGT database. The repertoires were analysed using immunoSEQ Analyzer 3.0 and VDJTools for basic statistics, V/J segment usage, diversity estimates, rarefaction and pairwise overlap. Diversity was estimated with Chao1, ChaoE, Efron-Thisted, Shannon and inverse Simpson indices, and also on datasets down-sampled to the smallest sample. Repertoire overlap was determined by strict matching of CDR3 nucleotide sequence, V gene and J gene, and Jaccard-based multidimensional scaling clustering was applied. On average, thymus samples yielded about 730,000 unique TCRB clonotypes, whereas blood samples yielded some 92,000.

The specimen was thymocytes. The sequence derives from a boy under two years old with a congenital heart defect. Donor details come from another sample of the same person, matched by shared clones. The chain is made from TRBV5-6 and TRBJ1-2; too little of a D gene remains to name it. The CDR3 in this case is CASSVESGNYGYTF. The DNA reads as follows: TGTGCCAGCAGCGTGGAATCCGGTAACTATGGCTACACCTTC.